A single sample gave rise to the 5 T cell receptor beta chains below, sequenced in a study of T cells after yellow fever vaccination. TCRdb re-called the 5' RACE reads with MiXCR, one entry per CDR3 protein. The table lists over 85,000 distinct CDR3 sequences, roughly 8.2% of them singletons. This specimen consisted of CD8+ T cells not binding an NS4B(214-222) dextramer, sorted from PBMCs, obtained around 15 days after the first yellow fever vaccination. The receptor set was obtained from a man aged 18 to 29 who received the YFV17D yellow fever vaccine.

This clonotype appeared many times. The V call is TRBV28, the J call TRBJ1-5; tentative D call: TRBD1 (5 bases). CDR1 is MDHEN, CDR2 SYDVKM, per germline. This CDR3 is 16 amino acids long. V dropped 10 bases and J dropped 0 bases, with 19 bases sitting between them. CDR3 sequence (DNA): TGTGCCATTAGGCCTCAGGGAAAATATAGCAATCAGCCCCAGCATTTT. Translating it yields CAIRPQGKYSNQPQHF. Filled out from reference TRBV28 and TRBJ1-5, the complete variable domain reads DVKVTQSSRYLVKRTGEKVFLECVQDMDHENMFWYRQDPGLGLRLIYFSYDVKMKEKGDIPEGYSVSREKKERFSLILESASTNQTSMYLCAIRPQGKYSNQPQHFGDGTRLSIL.

This clonotype was recorded at least ten times. V and J are TRBV4-1 and TRBJ1-5, with D tentatively TRBD1 (6 bases). The ends were cut back, 4 bases at V and 5 bases at J, with 9 bases in the middle. Germline CDR1 reads MGHRA; CDR2 reads YSYEKL. This CDR3 is built from 13 residues. The CDR3 DNA sequence: TGCGCCAGCAGCCCCTACAGGGATCAGCCCCAGCATTTT. Encoded protein: CASSPYRDQPQHF.

This clonotype is classed as medium-sized. The chain uses TRBV4-2 and TRBJ2-1; unclear D gene. V lost 0 bases and J lost 0, with 9 bases in between. The CDR3 extends over 16 amino acids. Germline assignment: CDR1 LGHNA and CDR2 YNFKEQ. The CDR3 protein is CASSQEGSTSYNEQFF. CDR3 in DNA: TGTGCCAGCAGCCAAGAGGGATCTACCTCCTACAATGAGCAGTTCTTC.

This clonotype was found a few times. The rearrangement joins TRBV7-8 to TRBJ2-2; 12 bases align to TRBD2. The CDR3 loop spans 15 amino acids. Germline values: CDR1 SGHVS, CDR2 FQNEAQ. Losses at the gene ends were 1 base for V and 6 bases for J; bases not matched to a gene: 0. In DNA, the CDR3 is TGTGCCAGCAGCTTAGGGACTAGCGGGGCCGGGGAGCTGTTTTTT. Translation gives CASSLGTSGAGELFF.

Only a few counts were recorded for this clonotype. The rearrangement joins TRBV19 to TRBJ1-1; no reliable D call. Trimming pared 8 bases from V and 0 bases from J, leaving 10 bases between. The CDR3 is 13 residues long. CDR1 and CDR2 (germline): LNHDA, SQIVND (reference sequence). The chain's CDR3 is CASHDFMNTEAFF. The CDR3 DNA sequence: TGTGCCAGTCACGATTTTATGAACACTGAAGCTTTCTTT.